The 22 T cell receptor beta chains in this list originate from one sample, sequenced in a study of cytomegalovirus exposure and HLA in healthy donors. PCR primers comprised 60 Vbeta and 13 Jbeta primers. Repertoires were generated with immunoSEQ multiplex PCR, while TCRdb's copy carries only in-frame clones and drops some. Its clone listing holds around 45,000 clones. Sequenced: PBMCs. Receptors originate from a woman aged 25 to 39 in good health and CMV-seronegative.

The gene calls are TRBV7-9 and TRBJ1-1, with D perhaps TRBD1 (5 bases). Germline values: CDR1 SEHNR, CDR2 FQNEAQ (reference sequence). The CDR3 totals 12 residues. V was cut by 5 bases and J by 4 bases, with 8 bases left in between. The DNA of the CDR3 is TGTGCCAGCAGCAGACAGTCCACTGAAGCTTTCTTT. Residues: CASSRQSTEAFF.

The chain couples TRBV29-1 to TRBJ1-5; 10 bases agree with TRBD1. J was trimmed by 0 bases and V by 6 bases; bases with no gene match: 5. In germline, CDR1 is SQVTM, CDR2 ANQGSEA. The CDR3 runs 15 residues. The CDR3 bases are TGCAGCGTCTCCGGGACAGGGGCTAGCAATCAGCCCCAGCATTTT. It is translated as CSVSGTGASNQPQHF.

The V gene is TRBV18, the J gene TRBJ2-1; 7 bases fit TRBD2. V shed 3 bases and J 0 bases; nucleotides not matched to a gene: 8. This CDR3 spans 17 amino acids. Germline CDR1 is KGHSH and CDR2 is LQKENI. DNA of the CDR3: TGTGCCAGCTCACCCCCTGTAGCGGGTAGCTCCTACAATGAGCAGTTCTTC. Translating it yields CASSPPVAGSSYNEQFF. The full variable domain, completed using reference TRBV18 and TRBJ2-1, is NAGVMQNPRHLVRRRGQEARLRCSPMKGHSHVYWYRQLPEEGLKFMVYLQKENIIDESGMPKERFSAEFPKEGPSILRIQQVVRGDSAAYFCASSPPVAGSSYNEQFFGPGTRLTVL.

The gene calls are TRBV30 and TRBJ2-7; maybe TRBD1 (6 bases). The CDR3 consists of 13 residues. The germline V gene encodes CDR1 GTSNPN and CDR2 SVGIG (reference sequence). Deletions cut 6 bases from V and 2 bases from J, with 14 bases between. CDR3 region: CACATGGAYEQYF. DNA of the CDR3: TGTGCCTGCGCGACTGGGGGCGCCTACGAGCAGTACTTC.

J is TRBJ1-2 and V is TRBV6-1; weak D call: TRBD1 (5 bases). V lost 5 bases, J lost 2 bases, and 12 bases lay in between. The CDR3 is made up of 14 amino acids. Germline CDR1 MNHNS, CDR2 SASEGT. The CDR3 nucleotides read TGTGCCAGCAGTAGGGACGGAGGGAACTATGGCTACACCTTC. This sequence encodes CASSRDGGNYGYTF.

The chain uses TRBV4-3 and TRBJ2-3, with 9 bases matching TRBD2. This CDR3 has 14 residues. Trimming took 2 bases from V and 6 from J; bases not matched to a gene: 3. The germline V gene encodes CDR1 LGHNA and CDR2 YSLEER. The CDR3 sequence is CASSQRREGDTQYF. CDR3 DNA sequence: TGCGCCAGCAGCCAAAGGCGGGAGGGGGATACGCAGTATTTT.

The V call is TRBV9, the J call TRBJ2-1, with D possibly TRBD2 on 5 matching bases. V lost 3 bases to trimming and J lost 2 bases, with 12 bases between them. This CDR3 is built from 15 residues. Germline V gives CDR1 SGDLS, CDR2 YYNGEE. CDR3 in amino acids: CASSALTGAYNEQFF. CDR3 DNA: TGTGCCAGCAGCGCACTTACCGGGGCCTACAATGAGCAGTTCTTC. Based on the CDR3 plus reference TRBV9 and TRBJ2-1, the full variable domain is DSGVTQTPKHLITATGQRVTLRCSPRSGDLSVYWYQQSLDQGLQFLIQYYNGEERAKGNILERFSAQQFPDLHSELNLSSLELGDSALYFCASSALTGAYNEQFFGPGTRLTVL.

The J gene is TRBJ1-5, the V gene TRBV19, with a weak D call TRBD1 (5 bases). From germline, CDR1 is LNHDA and CDR2 SQIVND (reference sequence). The CDR3 runs 16 residues. Trimming took off 5 bases at V and 5 bases at J, with 19 bases between the two ends. The CDR3 is CASSRSVRNRYQPQHF. CDR3 in DNA: TGTGCCAGTAGTCGCTCGGTCCGAAACAGGTATCAGCCCCAGCATTTT.

The chain employs TRBV15 and TRBJ2-5, with unresolved D. V was trimmed by 0 bases and J by 3 bases, leaving 11 bases between them. The CDR3 runs to 15 residues. The V gene's germline CDR1 is LNHNV and CDR2 YYDKDF (reference sequence). CDR3: CATSREVGSEETQYF. CDR3 coding DNA: TGTGCCACCAGCAGAGAGGTCGGGTCAGAAGAGACCCAGTACTTC.

The rearrangement links TRBV5-4 to TRBJ2-5, with TRBD2 matching 14 bases. V was pared by 0 bases and J by 2 bases, with 3 bases of the junction left unmatched. This CDR3 has 17 residues. Germline V gives CDR1 SGHNT, CDR2 YYREEE (reference sequence). For the CDR3, the DNA is TGTGCCAGCAGCTTGGTATGGACTAGCGGGAGGCAAGAGACCCAGTACTTC. This sequence encodes CASSLVWTSGRQETQYF.

The rearrangement links TRBV28 to TRBJ2-7; TRBD1 matches at 8 bases. The CDR3 has 14 amino acids. In germline, CDR1 is MDHEN, CDR2 SYDVKM. J lost 9 bases, V lost 2 bases, and 9 bases had no gene match. The CDR3 nucleotides read TGTGCCAGCAGTTTAATGGACAGGGAGTTAGGGCAGTACTTC. As protein: CASSLMDRELGQYF. Combining the CDR3 with reference TRBV28 and TRBJ2-7 gives the whole variable domain DVKVTQSSRYLVKRTGEKVFLECVQDMDHENMFWYRQDPGLGLRLIYFSYDVKMKEKGDIPEGYSVSREKKERFSLILESASTNQTSMYLCASSLMDRELGQYFGPGTRLTVT.

The CDR3 region has the DNA TGCAGCTCAAAACAAGTGGGGGGACCGGAGACCCAGTACTTC. Its protein is CSSKQVGGPETQYF. The chain has TRBV29-1 and TRBJ2-5; possibly TRBD2 for D (6 bases). The V and J ends lost 8 bases and 5 bases respectively, with 21 bases between them. This CDR3 spans 14 amino acids. CDR1 is SQVTM, CDR2 ANQGSEA, per germline.

V gene TRBV19 combines with J gene TRBJ1-2; 7 positions agree with TRBD1. Germline V gene data show CDR1 as LNHDA and CDR2 as SQIVND (reference sequence). V was clipped by 3 bases and J by 4 bases; unmatched bases: 11. This CDR3 has 16 residues. CDR3 protein: CASSILDRASAYGYTF. The DNA for the CDR3 is TGTGCCAGTAGTATTCTTGACAGGGCCTCGGCCTATGGCTACACCTTC.

The chain combines TRBV25-1 with TRBJ2-7, with unresolved D. Trimming took off 3 bases at V and 3 bases at J, with 3 bases between the two ends. The CDR3 totals 11 residues. The germline gives CDR1 MGHDK, CDR2 SYGVNS. The CDR3 DNA sequence: TGTGCCAGCAGTGACGGCTACGAGCAGTACTTC. It is translated as CASSDGYEQYF.

The CDR3 DNA reads TGTGCCAGCAGTCTAGGGACAGGGCACGAGCAGTACTTC. It specifies CASSLGTGHEQYF. V usage is TRBV6-6 and J usage is TRBJ2-7; TRBD1 matches 9 bases. The J segment lost 5 bases and the V segment lost 5 bases, leaving 4 bases of the junction unmatched. Germline CDR1 and CDR2: MNHNY and SVGAGI (reference sequence). CDR3 size: 13 residues.

The V gene is TRBV2, the J gene TRBJ1-3; tentatively, D is TRBD1 (6 bases). Germline CDR1 SNHLY, CDR2 FYNNEI. Deletions cut 6 bases from V and 4 bases from J, with 16 bases between. This CDR3 is 15 amino acids long. The DNA for the CDR3 is TGTGCCAGCAGGCCCACAGGGAGTAGGGGAAACACCATATATTTT. Protein sequence: CASRPTGSRGNTIYF.

The chain employs TRBV11-2 and TRBJ2-1, with 9 bases fitting TRBD2. V lost 5 bases, J lost 0 bases, and 8 bases stayed unmatched. The CDR3 totals 17 residues. Germline assignment: CDR1 SGHAT and CDR2 FQNNGV. In DNA form, the CDR3 reads TGTGCCAGCAGCCCCTTCGCGGGAGGGTCCTCCTACAATGAGCAGTTCTTC. As protein: CASSPFAGGSSYNEQFF.

CDR3 nucleotide sequence: TGTGCCAGCAGTAGAGACAGGTCTAGCTACACCTTC. Encoded protein: CASSRDRSSYTF. The chain recombines TRBV7-3 with TRBJ1-2, with TRBD1 as a possible D gene (6 bases). The CDR3 contains 12 residues. The germline V and J ends were trimmed by 6 bases and 9 bases, with 14 bases remaining between them. Germline V gene data show CDR1 as SGHTA and CDR2 as FQGTGA.

This sequence joins TRBV19 and TRBJ2-2; D perhaps matches TRBD1 (6 bases). The CDR3 sequence is 12 residues long. Trimming took off 8 bases at V and 6 bases at J, with 10 bases between the two ends. Germline V gene lookup returns CDR1 LNHDA and CDR2 SQIVND (reference sequence). As DNA, the CDR3 is TGTGCCAGTCACAGGGAATCCGGGGAGCTGTTTTTT. Its protein is CASHRESGELFF.

About this clone itself: The junction shows a germline mismatch at one end, possibly a read error. V and J are TRBV6-5 and TRBJ1-1, with a possible D match to TRBD1 (5 bases). The germline V gene has CDR1 MNHEY and CDR2 SVGAGI. There are 14 residues in the CDR3. The CDR3 reads CASRGGFMNTEDFF. The CDR3 nucleotides are TGTGCCAGCCGGGGGGGATTCATGAACACTGAAGATTTCTTT.

The chain recombines TRBV28 with TRBJ2-7; D is possibly TRBD2 (5 bases). Trimming shortened V by 3 bases and J by 9 bases, and 15 bases separated the two germline ends. The length of the CDR3 is 13 residues. Germline assignment: CDR1 MDHEN and CDR2 SYDVKM. The CDR3, as DNA: TGTGCCAGCAGTTTTGACCAGCGGCCAGGGCAGTACTTC. As protein: CASSFDQRPGQYF.

This chain joins TRBV4-1 and TRBJ2-5; D might be TRBD1 (5 bases). The CDR3 covers 13 residues. Germline assignment: CDR1 MGHRA and CDR2 YSYEKL. Trimming removed 3 bases at V and 5 bases at J, with 10 bases between. CDR3 sequence reads: CASSHGQLETQYF. CDR3 nucleotides: TGCGCCAGCAGCCATGGACAATTGGAGACCCAGTACTTC.